Shown below are 16 T cell receptor beta chains from a single sample sequenced in a study of blood T cell repertoires in COVID-19. Sequencing used immunoSEQ multiplex PCR; TCRdb keeps in-frame clones, though not all of them. The table records roughly 43,000 clones, around 70% of them present only once. The sample consisted of peripheral blood. The source is a man at least 80 years old with acute or convalescent COVID-19.

The chain links TRBV3-1 (or the pseudogene TRBV3-2) to TRBJ2-4; possibly TRBD1 for D (6 bases). The CDR3 runs to 16 residues. V lost 1 base and J lost 0, with 10 bases in between. Per germline, CDR1 LGHDT and CDR2 YNNKEL (reference sequence). This CDR3 is CASSQVQGTAKNIQYF. Here the CDR3 DNA reads TGTGCCAGCAGCCAAGTCCAGGGGACAGCCAAAAACATTCAGTACTTC.

This clone occurred once. J is TRBJ1-1 and V is TRBV7-8; no clear D gene. Trimming removed 0 bases from V and 2 bases from J, with 13 bases in between. CDR1 and CDR2 from the germline V gene are SGHVS and FQNEAQ. There are 16 residues in the CDR3. Written as DNA, the CDR3 is TGTGCCAGCAGCTTAGCATATTCGGGAGGAAACACTGAAGCTTTCTTT. Encoded protein: CASSLAYSGGNTEAFF.

The V call is TRBV27, the J call TRBJ2-1; 8 bases map to TRBD2. With 5 bases clipped from V and 6 bases from J, the junction kept 9 bases outside the gene matches. Germline assignment: CDR1 MNHEY and CDR2 SMNVEV (reference sequence). The CDR3 has 15 residues. The CDR3 region has the DNA TGTGCCAGCAGTCCCCAGGCGCGGGGGGCCAATGAGCAGTTCTTC. Its translation: CASSPQARGANEQFF.

The chain joins TRBV2 to TRBJ2-5; D possibly corresponds to TRBD2 (7 bases). The CDR3 covers 12 residues. V dropped 9 bases and J dropped 1 base, with 9 bases sitting between them. Looked up from germline, CDR1 is SNHLY and CDR2 is FYNNEI. Here the CDR3 reads CASGGAQETQYF. In nucleotides, the CDR3 is TGTGCCAGTGGGGGGGCCCAAGAGACCCAGTACTTC.

This chain links TRBV2 with TRBJ2-7, with 14 positions matching TRBD2. The CDR3 has 14 residues. Germline CDR1 SNHLY, CDR2 FYNNEI. V trimming: 6 bases; J trimming: 7 bases; junction bases outside the gene matches: 5. CDR3 sequence (DNA): TGTGCCAGCAGCGGGACTAGCGGGAGTAAAGAGCAGTACTTC. This gives the protein CASSGTSGSKEQYF.

A few counts support this clone. The rearrangement links TRBV5-5 to TRBJ1-5, with 7 nucleotides matching TRBD1. V was clipped by 4 bases and J by 7 bases; unmatched bases: 11. The length of the CDR3 is 15 residues. Germline assignment: CDR1 SGHKS and CDR2 YYEKEE (reference sequence). The CDR3 is CASSHFTGEGQPQHF. In nucleotides, the CDR3 is TGTGCCAGCAGCCATTTTACAGGGGAAGGACAGCCCCAGCATTTT.

This clone was detected only a few times. As DNA, the CDR3 is TGTGCCAGCAGCTTGGGCGGGGGCGGTGGCTACACCTTC. Amino acids: CASSLGGGGGYTF. The rearrangement uses TRBV5-6 and TRBJ1-2; D perhaps matches TRBD1 (6 bases). Trimming removed 0 bases from V and 7 bases from J, with 10 bases in between. The length of the CDR3 is 13 residues. Germline lookup yields CDR1 SGHDT and CDR2 YYEEEE.

The table lists this clone with a few counts. The V call is TRBV5-5, the J call TRBJ1-4; 7 bases are a match to TRBD1. V was clipped by 3 bases and J by 3 bases; unmatched bases: 5. In germline, CDR1 is SGHKS, CDR2 YYEKEE (reference sequence). This CDR3 spans 15 amino acids. CDR3 bases: TGTGCCAGCAGCTATGGGACAGAAGCTAATGAAAAACTGTTTTTT. Encoded protein: CASSYGTEANEKLFF.

V gene TRBV13 combines with J gene TRBJ1-2; TRBD1 is a possible D gene (6 bases). The CDR3 totals 18 residues. Trimming left V 5 bases short and J 5 bases short, with 27 bases between. Germline CDR1 is PRHDT and CDR2 is FYEKMQ (reference sequence). The CDR3 DNA reads TGTGCCAGCAGCCCCATACCCGTTCTGGGCCGAGGGGGTTATGGCTACACCTTC. This sequence encodes CASSPIPVLGRGGYGYTF.

The rearrangement joins TRBV5-1 to TRBJ2-7, with 10 bases lining up with TRBD2. This CDR3 contains 15 residues. V trimming: 0 bases; J trimming: 4 bases; junction bases outside the gene matches: 4. Germline CDR1 and CDR2: SGHRS and YFSETQ. The DNA for the CDR3 is TGCGCCAGCAGCTTGGATGTAGCGGGAGGTTACGAGCAGTACTTC. Translated: CASSLDVAGGYEQYF.

The sample holds a few counts of this clone. This chain links TRBV3-1 (or the pseudogene TRBV3-2) with TRBJ1-1, with 7 bases lining up with TRBD1. This CDR3 region has 14 residues. Trimming cost V 4 bases and J 8 bases; bases outside gene matches: 10. Germline values: CDR1 LGHDT, CDR2 YNNKEL (reference sequence). The CDR3 protein is CASSPIDRDGEAFF. The CDR3 DNA is TGTGCCAGCAGCCCCATAGACAGGGATGGGGAAGCTTTCTTT.

The chain couples TRBV4-3 to TRBJ2-6; 8 bases agree with TRBD1. V lost 4 bases to trimming and J lost 1 base; unmatched junction nucleotides: 15. CDR1 and CDR2 (germline): LGHNA, YSLEER. There are 20 residues in the CDR3. In DNA form, the CDR3 reads TGCGCCAGCAGCCCAGACCCCGACCGGGACAGGTATTCTGGGGCCAACGTCCTGACTTTC. Amino acid sequence: CASSPDPDRDRYSGANVLTF.

The chain joins TRBV6-6 to TRBJ1-2; 7 positions match TRBD1. The CDR3 is 14 residues long. J was trimmed by 1 base and V by 7 bases; bases with no gene match: 6. Germline V CDR1 and CDR2: MNHNY, SVGAGI (reference sequence). CDR3: CASNPGTDNYGYTF. The CDR3 DNA follows: TGTGCCAGCAACCCCGGGACAGATAACTATGGCTACACCTTC.

The rearrangement uses TRBV25-1 and TRBJ2-1, with 10 positions matching TRBD2. CDR1 is MGHDK and CDR2 is SYGVNS in the germline V gene. The J segment lost 1 base and the V segment lost 3 bases, leaving 6 bases of the junction unmatched. This CDR3 contains 17 residues. CDR3 sequence reads: CASSDPSGRGSYNEQFF. CDR3 DNA: TGTGCCAGCAGTGATCCGAGCGGGAGGGGATCCTACAATGAGCAGTTCTTC.

Concerning this clone: Its ends do not fully match the called genes, so a read error is possible. The genes are TRBV12-3 or TRBV12-4 and TRBJ2-7; D is possibly TRBD1 (5 bases). The CDR3 is 13 residues long. DNA for the CDR3: TGTGCCAGCAGTCCCCGCCCGGTGGACAACCGGAACTTC. Its protein is CASSPRPVDNRNF.

The rearrangement links TRBV5-1 to TRBJ1-3; the match to TRBD1 covers 10 bases. The CDR3 covers 14 residues. V shed 7 bases and J 6 bases; nucleotides not matched to a gene: 7. Germline CDR1 is SGHRS and CDR2 is YFSETQ. The CDR3 DNA is TGCGCCAGCTCTGGACAGGGGGGCGAAAACACCATATATTTT. Its protein is CASSGQGGENTIYF.